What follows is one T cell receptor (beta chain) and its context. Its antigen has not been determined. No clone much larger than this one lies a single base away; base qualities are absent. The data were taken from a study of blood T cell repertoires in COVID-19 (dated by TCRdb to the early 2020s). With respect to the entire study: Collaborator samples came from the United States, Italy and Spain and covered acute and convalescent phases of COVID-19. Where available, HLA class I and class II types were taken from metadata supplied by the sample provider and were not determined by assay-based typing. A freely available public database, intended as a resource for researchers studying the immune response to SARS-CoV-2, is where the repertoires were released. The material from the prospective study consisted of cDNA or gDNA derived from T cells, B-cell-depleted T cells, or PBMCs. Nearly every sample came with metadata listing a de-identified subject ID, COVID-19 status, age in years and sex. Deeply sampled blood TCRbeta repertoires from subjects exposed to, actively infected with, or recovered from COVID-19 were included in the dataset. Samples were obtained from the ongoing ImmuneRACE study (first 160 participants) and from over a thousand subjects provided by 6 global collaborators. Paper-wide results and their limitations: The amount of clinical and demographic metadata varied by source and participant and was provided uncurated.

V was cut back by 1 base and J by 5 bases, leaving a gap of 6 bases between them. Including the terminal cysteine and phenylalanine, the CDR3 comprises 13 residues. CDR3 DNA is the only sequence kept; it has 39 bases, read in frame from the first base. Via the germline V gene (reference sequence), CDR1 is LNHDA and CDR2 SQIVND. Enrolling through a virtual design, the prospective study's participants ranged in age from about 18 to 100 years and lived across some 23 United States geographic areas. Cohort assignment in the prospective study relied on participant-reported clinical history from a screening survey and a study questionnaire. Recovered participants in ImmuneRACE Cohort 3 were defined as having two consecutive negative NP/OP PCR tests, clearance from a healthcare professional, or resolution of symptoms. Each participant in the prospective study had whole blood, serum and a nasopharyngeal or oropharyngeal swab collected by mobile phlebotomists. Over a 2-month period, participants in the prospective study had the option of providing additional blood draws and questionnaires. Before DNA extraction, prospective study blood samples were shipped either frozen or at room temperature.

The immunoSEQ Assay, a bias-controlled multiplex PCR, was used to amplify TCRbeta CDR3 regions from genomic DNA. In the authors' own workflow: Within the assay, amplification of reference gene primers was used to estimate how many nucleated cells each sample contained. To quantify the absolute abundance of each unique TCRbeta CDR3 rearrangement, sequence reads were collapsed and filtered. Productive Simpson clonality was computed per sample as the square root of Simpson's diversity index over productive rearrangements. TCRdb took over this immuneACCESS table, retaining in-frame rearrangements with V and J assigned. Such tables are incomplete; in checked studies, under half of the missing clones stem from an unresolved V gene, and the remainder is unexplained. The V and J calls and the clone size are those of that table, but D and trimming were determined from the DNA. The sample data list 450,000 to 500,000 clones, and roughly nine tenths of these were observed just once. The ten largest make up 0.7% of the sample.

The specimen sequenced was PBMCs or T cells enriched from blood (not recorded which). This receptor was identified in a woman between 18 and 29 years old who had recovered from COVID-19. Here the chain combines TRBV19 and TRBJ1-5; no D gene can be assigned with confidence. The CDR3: CASSIGTDQPQHF. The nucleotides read TGTGCCAGTAGTATAGGCACGGATCAGCCCCAGCATTTT.